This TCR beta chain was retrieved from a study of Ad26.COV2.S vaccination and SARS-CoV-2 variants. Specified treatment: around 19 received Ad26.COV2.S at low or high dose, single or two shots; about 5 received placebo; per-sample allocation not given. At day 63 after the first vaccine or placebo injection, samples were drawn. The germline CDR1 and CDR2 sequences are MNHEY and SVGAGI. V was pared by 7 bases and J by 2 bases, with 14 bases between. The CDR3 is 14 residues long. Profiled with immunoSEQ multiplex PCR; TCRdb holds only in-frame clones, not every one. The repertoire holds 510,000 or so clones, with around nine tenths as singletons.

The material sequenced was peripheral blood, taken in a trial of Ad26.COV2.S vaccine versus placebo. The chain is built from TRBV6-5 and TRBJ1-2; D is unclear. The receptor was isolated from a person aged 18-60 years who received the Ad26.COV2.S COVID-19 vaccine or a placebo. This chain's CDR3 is CASIIPGENYGYTF. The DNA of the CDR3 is TGTGCCAGCATAATACCAGGCGAGAACTATGGCTACACCTTC.